Below are 7 T cell receptor beta chains sequenced from a single sample in a study of shared clonotypes between healthy human individuals. Data came from immunoSEQ multiplex PCR; TCRdb stores just in-frame clones and leaves some out. The sample has some 1,400,000 clones; 96% are singletons. The sample was naive CD4+ T cells sorted from blood. The subset denotes: CD45RA+ positively selected. Every receptor here comes from a man aged 25 to 45 in good health.

The chain links TRBV29-1 to TRBJ2-3; 7 bases fit TRBD2. Trimming at V came to 4 bases and at J to 4 bases, leaving 5 bases not matched to a gene. The germline V gene has CDR1 SQVTM and CDR2 ANQGSEA. CDR3 length equals 13 residues. CDR3 sequence (DNA): TGCAGCGTTGCGGGGAGGGCCGCAGATACGCAGTATTTT. Translated, it gives CSVAGRAADTQYF.

Turning to this clone: Other DNA sequences in this sample translate to the same CDR3. The rearrangement uses TRBV5-1 and TRBJ2-3; no firm D call. This CDR3 is 14 amino acids long. Per germline, CDR1 SGHRS and CDR2 YFSETQ. V shed 2 bases and J shed 1 base, with 8 bases lying between them. The CDR3 nucleotides read TGCGCCAGCAGCTTTGGTTCGGGCACAGATACGCAGTATTTT. Its protein product is CASSFGSGTDTQYF.

This sequence joins TRBV7-6 and TRBJ1-2; the D is unclear. CDR3 length: 13 residues. CDR1 and CDR2 from the germline V gene are SGHVS and FNYEAQ. With 2 bases removed from V and 4 bases from J, the gap between germline ends came to 8 bases. CDR3 coding DNA: TGTGCCAGCAGCTTAAGCCCTAGCTATGGCTACACCTTC. It yields the protein CASSLSPSYGYTF.

The rearrangement joins TRBV5-1 to TRBJ2-7; D is ambiguous. This CDR3 comprises 13 residues. Trimming removed 1 base from V and 0 bases from J, with 5 bases in between. Germline loops: CDR1 SGHRS, CDR2 YFSETQ. The CDR3 reads CASSLWGSYEQYF. The CDR3 nucleotides read TGCGCCAGCAGCTTGTGGGGCTCCTACGAGCAGTACTTC.

The chain links TRBV19 to TRBJ1-5; D is unresolved. Trimming pared 3 bases from V and 5 bases from J, leaving 11 bases between. The CDR3 has 14 amino acids. Germline V gives CDR1 LNHDA, CDR2 SQIVND (reference sequence). DNA for the CDR3: TGTGCCAGTAGTATTGGGGTGAATGATCAGCCCCAGCATTTT. Its protein is CASSIGVNDQPQHF.

The chain recombines TRBV23-1 with TRBJ1-2; D ambiguous. TRBV23-1 is filed as an ORF, its function uncertain. The CDR3 has 13 residues. V was clipped by 3 bases and J by 2 bases, with 7 bases between them. Here the CDR3 reads CASSQRENYGYTF. For the CDR3, the DNA is TGCGCCAGCAGTCAGAGGGAGAACTATGGCTACACCTTC.

The chain joins TRBV18 to TRBJ2-1, with D maybe TRBD1 (6 bases). In germline, CDR1 is KGHSH, CDR2 LQKENI. The CDR3 totals 14 residues. The V gene lost 3 bases and the J gene lost 8 bases, with 14 bases spanning the gap. CDR3 loop: CASSPTGFRDEQFF. The CDR3, as DNA: TGTGCCAGCTCACCCACAGGGTTTCGGGATGAGCAGTTCTTC.